A single sample is the source of the 29 T cell receptor beta chains below, sequenced in a study of blood T cell repertoires in COVID-19. TCRdb's table, derived via immunoSEQ multiplex PCR, lists solely in-frame clones and lacks some. The sample lists 300,000 or so clones, more than 80% occurring once. The sequencing sample was made of PBMCs or T cells enriched from blood (not recorded which). The receptor set was obtained from a woman aged 30 to 39 who had recovered from COVID-19.

This chain's CDR3 is CASSPGAGNTEAFF. CDR3 nucleotide sequence: TGTGCCAGCAGTCCAGGGGCCGGGAACACTGAAGCTTTCTTT. The chain couples TRBV6-5 to TRBJ1-1, with D perhaps matching TRBD1 (6 bases). Per the germline V gene, CDR1 is MNHEY and CDR2 is SVGAGI. V shed 5 bases and J shed 1 base, with 11 bases lying between them. The CDR3 runs 14 residues.

The chain employs TRBV5-1 and TRBJ2-5; unclear D gene. The germline V and J ends were trimmed by 5 bases and 5 bases, with 7 bases remaining between them. The CDR3 totals 11 residues. Germline V gene data show CDR1 as SGHRS and CDR2 as YFSETQ. CDR3 coding DNA: TGCGCCAGCAGGCGTGATGAGACCCAGTACTTC. It encodes CASRRDETQYF.

This sequence joins TRBV19 and TRBJ1-4; D uncertain. With 7 bases removed from V and 7 bases from J, the gap between germline ends came to 25 bases. The CDR3 runs to 17 residues. CDR1 and CDR2 (germline): LNHDA, SQIVND (reference sequence). The CDR3 sequence: CASTPLLGLSSGEKLFF. The CDR3 DNA follows: TGTGCCAGTACCCCTCTTCTTGGGTTATCTAGCGGTGAAAAACTGTTTTTT.

This clone was detected once. The chain combines TRBV5-1 with TRBJ2-1, with 8 bases that match TRBD2. Germline V lookup: CDR1 SGHRS, CDR2 YFSETQ. V lost 0 bases, J lost 2 bases, and 1 base stayed unmatched. The CDR3 is 15 amino acids. The CDR3 protein is CASSLGAGAYNEQFF. The CDR3 bases are TGCGCCAGCAGCTTGGGAGCGGGAGCCTACAATGAGCAGTTCTTC.

The chain is built from TRBV9 and TRBJ2-1, with TRBD1 as a possible D gene (7 bases). Between the trimmed V and J ends, which lost 3 bases and 0 bases, there was a span of 16 bases. The CDR3 loop spans 17 amino acids. Germline values: CDR1 SGDLS, CDR2 YYNGEE. This CDR3 reads CASSENFQGGSYNEQFF. The CDR3 coding sequence is TGTGCCAGCAGCGAGAATTTTCAGGGGGGCTCCTACAATGAGCAGTTCTTC.

V is TRBV30 and J is TRBJ1-5, with a tentative D call TRBD1 (6 bases). Trimming shortened V by 2 bases and J by 2 bases, and 25 bases separated the two germline ends. The CDR3 length is 19 residues. Germline V CDR1 and CDR2: GTSNPN, SVGIG (reference sequence). The CDR3, as DNA: TGTGCCTGGAGTTATAAATCCTTAAGGGGGGGGCTTGGCAATCAGCCCCAGCATTTT. Amino acids: CAWSYKSLRGGLGNQPQHF.

The CDR3 here is CASRLSRTYGYTF. Here the CDR3 DNA reads TGTGCCAGCCGATTGTCTAGAACCTATGGCTACACCTTC. This sequence joins TRBV28 and TRBJ1-2; D gene unclear. Germline V CDR1 and CDR2: MDHEN, SYDVKM. V lost 8 bases to trimming and J lost 4 bases, with 14 bases between them. CDR3 length: 13 residues.

The chain is built from TRBV10-2 and TRBJ1-2; D not certain. The V end lost 6 bases, the J end lost 4 bases, and 12 bases lay between the germline ends. Germline loops: CDR1 WSHSY, CDR2 SAAADI. CDR3 size: 13 residues. The CDR3 DNA is TGCGCCAGCAGCCCCGTCAACTCCTATGGCTACACCTTC. This codes for CASSPVNSYGYTF.

V and J are TRBV9 and TRBJ2-1, with TRBD1 matching over 8 bases. Germline V gene data show CDR1 as SGDLS and CDR2 as YYNGEE. V dropped 3 bases and J dropped 4; count of bases not matched to a gene: 9. This CDR3 contains 16 residues. CDR3 sequence (DNA): TGTGCCAGCAGCGGCCCCGGGACAGGCGTTTACAATGAGCAGTTCTTC. It specifies CASSGPGTGVYNEQFF.

The rearrangement joins TRBV19 to TRBJ1-2; the D is unclear. This CDR3 contains 19 residues. Trimming cost V 4 bases and J 0 bases, with 24 bases left between them. Germline assignment: CDR1 LNHDA and CDR2 SQIVND (reference sequence). The CDR3 is CASSNLFANTISANYGYTF. CDR3 coding DNA: TGTGCCAGTAGTAATTTATTTGCCAACACTATTTCAGCTAACTATGGCTACACCTTC.

The sample holds one count of this clone. This chain uses TRBV2 with TRBJ2-2; a possible D gene is TRBD2 (6 bases). This CDR3 contains 14 residues. Trimming cost V 7 bases and J 6 bases, with 15 bases left between them. Per the germline V gene, CDR1 is SNHLY and CDR2 is FYNNEI. CDR3 DNA sequence: TGTGCCAGCATCGCTTCCCTAGCGTCCGGGGAGCTGTTTTTT. This gives the protein CASIASLASGELFF.

The rearrangement uses TRBV25-1 and TRBJ2-3; D is possibly TRBD2 (5 bases). Per the germline V gene, CDR1 is MGHDK and CDR2 is SYGVNS. Trimming left V 11 bases short and J 0 bases short, with 15 bases between. There are 14 residues in the CDR3. CDR3 amino acids: CAAEGGYSTDTQYF. CDR3 DNA: TGTGCCGCTGAGGGCGGGTACAGCACAGATACGCAGTATTTT.

This clone showed up just a few times. The chain carries TRBV28 and TRBJ1-2; D is possibly TRBD1 (6 bases). This CDR3 is built from 14 residues. CDR1 is MDHEN, CDR2 SYDVKM, per germline. Trimming removed 2 bases at V and 4 bases at J, with 11 bases between. The CDR3 spells CASSLEPGVYGYTF. The DNA for the CDR3 is TGTGCCAGCAGTTTAGAGCCAGGGGTCTATGGCTACACCTTC.

The chain couples TRBV4-2 to TRBJ1-1, with D hard to call. The CDR3 is 13 amino acids. CDR1 and CDR2 (germline): LGHNA, YNFKEQ. V was trimmed by 5 bases and J by 1 base, leaving 8 bases between them. Written as DNA, the CDR3 is TGTGCCAGCAGCGTCCAGGAGAACACTGAAGCTTTCTTT. It codes for CASSVQENTEAFF.

This clone has more than one count but fewer than ten. The gene calls are TRBV3-1 (or the pseudogene TRBV3-2) and TRBJ1-5; unclear D gene. From germline, CDR1 is LGHDT and CDR2 YNNKEL (reference sequence). Between the trimmed V and J ends, which lost 7 bases and 0 bases, there was a span of 22 bases. The CDR3 has 18 amino acids. The CDR3 bases are TGTGCCAGCATGAACCTCCGGGATAGTGGGTATAGCAATCAGCCCCAGCATTTT. Encoded protein: CASMNLRDSGYSNQPQHF.

For the CDR3, the DNA is TGTGCCAGCAGTTTAGGAGCGGGATTAGGCACCGGGGAGCTGTTTTTT. Protein sequence: CASSLGAGLGTGELFF. This chain connects TRBV6-2 or TRBV6-3 to TRBJ2-2, with 7 bases aligning to TRBD2. CDR3 length: 16 amino acids. V shed 4 bases and J 4 bases; nucleotides not matched to a gene: 9. CDR1 and CDR2 (germline): MNHEY, SVGEGT.

This chain connects TRBV27 to TRBJ1-2; unclear D gene. Germline CDR1 MNHEY, CDR2 SMNVEV (reference sequence). The germline V and J ends were trimmed by 6 bases and 6 bases, with 14 bases remaining between them. The CDR3 sequence is 13 residues long. CDR3 sequence reads: CASSYRGFDGYTF. In nucleotides, the CDR3 is TGTGCCAGCAGCTACCGAGGGTTCGATGGCTACACCTTC.

The V and J genes are TRBV24-1 and TRBJ2-1; TRBD2 matches at 9 bases. V dropped 2 bases and J dropped 5; count of bases not matched to a gene: 6. The CDR3 is 16 residues long. Germline assignment: CDR1 KGHDR and CDR2 SFDVKD. CDR3 region: CATSDSSGNYNNEQFF. In DNA, the CDR3 is TGTGCCACCAGTGATTCTAGCGGGAATTACAACAATGAGCAGTTCTTC.

This rearrangement joins TRBV11-2 to TRBJ2-7; 9 bases are shared with TRBD1. The CDR3 has 15 residues. Trimming removed 5 bases from V and 1 base from J; junction bases left unmatched: 6. Germline V CDR1 and CDR2: SGHAT, FQNNGV. This CDR3 reads CASSRGTGSSYEQYF. In DNA form, the CDR3 reads TGTGCCAGCAGCCGAGGGACAGGGTCGTCCTACGAGCAGTACTTC. The complete variable domain, with remaining parts taken from reference TRBV11-2 and TRBJ2-7, reads EAGVAQSPRYKIIEKRQSVAFWCNPISGHATLYWYQQILGQGPKLLIQFQNNGVVDDSQLPKDRFSAERLKGVDSTLKIQPAKLEDSAVYLCASSRGTGSSYEQYFGPGTRLTVT.

This clone showed up just a few times. CDR3: CASSLGQGNSPLHF. Written as DNA, the CDR3 is TGCGCCAGCAGCTTGGGGCAGGGGAATTCACCCCTCCACTTT. The chain couples TRBV5-1 to TRBJ1-6; TRBD1 is a possible D gene (6 bases). The CDR3 runs 14 residues. With 0 bases removed from V and 7 bases from J, the gap between germline ends came to 8 bases. Germline CDR1 SGHRS, CDR2 YFSETQ.

This clone was seen only once. Other DNA sequences in this specimen translate into the identical CDR3. The chain is built from TRBV19 and TRBJ2-5; 12 positions match TRBD2. Germline assignment: CDR1 LNHDA and CDR2 SQIVND (reference sequence). With 6 bases clipped from V and 2 bases from J, the junction kept 4 bases outside the gene matches. This CDR3 region has 15 residues. CDR3 in amino acids: CASSRTSGDQETQYF. The CDR3 nucleotides are TGTGCCAGTAGCAGGACTAGCGGGGATCAAGAGACCCAGTACTTC.

This clone was observed once. The chain is built from TRBV6-2 or TRBV6-3 and TRBJ1-5; 8 bases line up with TRBD1. There are 16 residues in the CDR3. From germline, CDR1 is MNHEY and CDR2 SVGEGT. Losses at the gene ends were 4 bases for V and 0 bases for J; bases not matched to a gene: 5. CDR3 nucleotides: TGTGCCAGCAGTTCCGGGACAGGAATTAGCAATCAGCCCCAGCATTTT. Its translation: CASSSGTGISNQPQHF.

The V gene is TRBV19, the J gene TRBJ1-6, with TRBD1 as a possible D gene (6 bases). This CDR3 has 13 amino acids. Germline V CDR1 and CDR2: LNHDA, SQIVND (reference sequence). Trimming cost V 5 bases and J 11 bases, with 13 bases left between them. CDR3 residues: CASSPQGITPLHF. The DNA for the CDR3 is TGTGCCAGTAGTCCGCAGGGGATAACACCCCTCCACTTT.

Written as DNA, the CDR3 is TGCGCCAGCAGCCAAGAATATAATAGAGTGCTCAATCAGCCCCAGCATTTT. Amino acid sequence: CASSQEYNRVLNQPQHF. The genes are TRBV4-3 and TRBJ1-5; D is ambiguous. CDR3 length equals 17 residues. CDR1 LGHNA and CDR2 YSLEER come from the germline V gene. The germline V and J ends were trimmed by 0 bases and 3 bases, with 15 bases remaining between them.

J is TRBJ1-1 and V is TRBV19; D unresolved. The CDR3 covers 14 residues. Germline V gene sequence: CDR1 LNHDA, CDR2 SQIVND (reference sequence). Trimming took 5 bases from V and 1 from J, leaving 11 bases between them. The chain's CDR3 is CASSETKSNTEAFF. DNA of the CDR3: TGTGCCAGTAGTGAGACAAAATCGAACACTGAAGCTTTCTTT. The full variable domain, completed using reference TRBV19 and TRBJ1-1, is DGGITQSPKYLFRKEGQNVTLSCEQNLNHDAMYWYRQDPGQGLRLIYYSQIVNDFQKGDIAEGYSVSREKKESFPLTVTSAQKNPTAFYLCASSETKSNTEAFFGQGTRLTVV.

The chain couples TRBV3-1 (or the pseudogene TRBV3-2) to TRBJ2-1, with TRBD2 matching 10 bases. After removal of 1 base from V and 2 bases from J, the junction contained 8 bases not matched to a gene. Per the germline V gene, CDR1 is LGHDT and CDR2 is YNNKEL (reference sequence). This CDR3 region has 18 residues. The CDR3 DNA follows: TGTGCCAGCAGCCAAGTAAGGAAGCGGGAGGGCCCCTACAATGAGCAGTTCTTC. This encodes CASSQVRKREGPYNEQFF.

This chain links TRBV4-1 with TRBJ1-1; TRBD1 matches 9 bases. The CDR3 is made up of 15 amino acids. CDR1 and CDR2 from the germline V gene are MGHRA and YSYEKL. V was pared by 3 bases and J by 1 base, with 3 bases of the junction left unmatched. The CDR3 reads CASSHGQGTNTEAFF. CDR3 coding DNA: TGCGCCAGCAGCCACGGACAGGGGACGAACACTGAAGCTTTCTTT.

This rearrangement joins TRBV2 to TRBJ2-1; D is unclear. The CDR3 consists of 12 residues. CDR1 SNHLY and CDR2 FYNNEI come from the germline V gene. Trimming took off 7 bases at V and 1 base at J, with 5 bases between the two ends. For the CDR3, the DNA is TGTGCCAGCACAGTGTCCTACAATGAGCAGTTCTTC. Translated: CASTVSYNEQFF.

CDR3 sequence: CASSLAGTSGMTGELFF. In nucleotides, the CDR3 is TGCGCCAGCAGCTTGGCCGGGACTAGCGGGATGACCGGGGAGCTGTTTTTT. V gene TRBV5-1 combines with J gene TRBJ2-2, with TRBD2 identical over 13 bases. This CDR3 has 17 residues. Germline V gene lookup returns CDR1 SGHRS and CDR2 YFSETQ. J was trimmed by 5 bases and V by 0 bases; bases with no gene match: 4.